A selection of T cell receptor beta chains follows, all from one sample in a study of shared clonotypes between healthy human individuals. Here immunoSEQ multiplex PCR was the method, and the copy in TCRdb shows in-frame clones only, minus some. Among millions of clones listed, approximately 90% were seen once. Sequencing was performed on naive CD4+ T cells sorted from blood. The receptors stem from a man younger than 30 in good health. Both conserved end residues are part of each CDR3. The D gene is left open where the match is weak. Size values are once, few and many counts, or a class for expanded clones, and some rows have none.

abundance	v_gene	j_gene	d_gene	CDR3nt	CDR3aa
-	TRBV6-1	TRBJ1-2	TRBD1	TGTGCCAGCAGTGGGGACAGGGCGGGTGGCTACACCTTC	CASSGDRAGGYTF
-	TRBV27	TRBJ2-1	-	TGTGCCAGCAGTTTACGGCCCGTGAGCTCCTACAATGAGCAGTTCTTC	CASSLRPVSSYNEQFF
-	TRBV9	TRBJ1-6	TRBD1	TGTGCCAGCAGCGCGGGGACAGGTTTTAATTCACCCCTCCACTTT	CASSAGTGFNSPLHF
-	TRBV7-9	TRBJ1-1	TRBD1	TGTGCCAGCAGCTTTATCGGGAGAGAGGGGGCGAACACTGAAGCTTTCTTT	CASSFIGREGANTEAFF
-	TRBV7-8	TRBJ1-4	TRBD1	TGTGCCAGCAGGACAGGGAAGGGTGAAAAACTGTTTTTT	CASRTGKGEKLFF
-	TRBV5-6	TRBJ1-4	-	TGTGCCAGCAGCTCTAATGAAAAACTGTTTTTT	CASSSNEKLFF
-	TRBV5-4	TRBJ1-2	TRBD1	TGTGCCAGCAGCCTAACCCCGACAGGGGAACAAGGCGGCTACACCTTC	CASSLTPTGEQGGYTF
-	TRBV7-2	TRBJ1-6	-	TGTGCCAGCAGCTTTGGTATCTCCCCCCCACCCCTCCACTTT	CASSFGISPPPLHF
-	TRBV9	TRBJ2-2	-	TGTGCCAGCAGCGTAGTAGGGGGGGCGAACACCGGGGAGCTGTTTTTT	CASSVVGGANTGELFF
-	TRBV6-1	TRBJ2-6	-	TGTGCCAGCAGTGAGCTGGGGCCCGGGGCCAACGTCCTGACTTTC	CASSELGPGANVLTF
-	TRBV7-9	TRBJ2-5	TRBD2	TGTGCCAGCAGCGCTACCGGGACTAGCCAAGAGACCCAGTACTTC	CASSATGTSQETQYF
-	TRBV5-1	TRBJ2-7	-	TGCGCCAGCAGCTTGAACACAGGCCCAGCCTACGAGCAGTACTTC	CASSLNTGPAYEQYF
-	TRBV11-2	TRBJ2-3	-	TGTGCCAGCAGCCCGAGAGGGGCACTCACAGATACGCAGTATTTT	CASSPRGALTDTQYF
-	TRBV10-3	TRBJ2-1	TRBD2	TGTGCCATCACGGCGCTAGCGGGAGGGGCCTACAATGAGCAGTTCTTC	CAITALAGGAYNEQFF
-	TRBV6-5	TRBJ2-7	-	TGTGCCAGCAGTTACTCGATAGCAGGCGGCTACGAGCAGTACTTC	CASSYSIAGGYEQYF
-	TRBV7-8	TRBJ2-5	TRBD2	TGTGCCAGCAGCTTAGAACTAGCGCAAGAGACCCAGTACTTC	CASSLELAQETQYF
few	TRBV7-2	TRBJ1-1	TRBD1	TGTGCCAGCAGCTTAGCCGGGACAGGGTTTCGCGCTTTCTTT	CASSLAGTGFRAFF
-	TRBV5-1	TRBJ1-1	TRBD1	TGCGCCAGCAGCTTGGAGGGGGCTGGAACTGAAGCTTTCTTT	CASSLEGAGTEAFF
-	TRBV7-8	TRBJ2-2	-	TGTGCCAGCAGCTTCGCAAGCGTGGCCGGGGAGCTGTTTTTT	CASSFASVAGELFF
once	TRBV5-4	TRBJ2-5	TRBD1	TGTGCCAGCAGCTCCACGGGACAGGGTCAGGAGACCCAGTACTTC	CASSSTGQGQETQYF
-	TRBV7-2	TRBJ1-1	-	TGTGCCAGCAGCCTCTCTGGGATTGAAGCTTTCTTT	CASSLSGIEAFF
-	TRBV4-1	TRBJ2-7	TRBD1	TGCGCCAGCAGCCCGCCGGGACAGGGGGCGGGAGAGCAGTACTTC	CASSPPGQGAGEQYF
-	TRBV19	TRBJ2-7	-	TGTGCCAGTAGTTCTCGGACACCAATGCCGTCCTACGAGCAGTACTTC	CASSSRTPMPSYEQYF
-	TRBV5-5	TRBJ1-6	-	TGTGCCAGCAGCGAAGATGTTACCCTCCACTTT	CASSEDVTLHF
-	TRBV15	TRBJ2-5	-	TGTGCCACCAGCAGAGATTCGCGGGAGACCCAGTACTTC	CATSRDSRETQYF
-	TRBV6-5	TRBJ2-7	TRBD1	TGTGCCAGCAGTTATTTGACAGGGAACGAGCAGTACTTC	CASSYLTGNEQYF
-	TRBV4-3	TRBJ1-4	TRBD1	TGCGCCAGCAGCCAAGAAACAGGGGAGAGTGAAAAACTGTTTTTT	CASSQETGESEKLFF
-	TRBV10-3	TRBJ2-5	-	TGTGCCATCAGTGAGATGGCAGGGAAAGAGACCCAGTACTTC	CAISEMAGKETQYF
-	TRBV19	TRBJ1-2	TRBD1	TGTGCCAGTAGTGTTGCGGGACAGCCGTATGGCTACACCTTC	CASSVAGQPYGYTF
-	TRBV5-5	TRBJ2-5	TRBD1	TGTGCCAGCAGCCCCGGGACAGGCAAAGAGACCCAGTACTTC	CASSPGTGKETQYF
-	TRBV19	TRBJ2-5	TRBD1	TGTGCCAGTAGCAAACAGGGGGCCCGAATCCAAGAGACCCAGTACTTC	CASSKQGARIQETQYF
-	TRBV5-1	TRBJ1-6	-	TGCGCCAGCAGCTTGGAAGGGGGAGGCGGGAATTCACCCCTCCACTTT	CASSLEGGGGNSPLHF